These 2 T cell receptor beta chains were all obtained from the same sample, sequenced in a study of cytotoxic CD8 clonotypes in ibrutinib-treated CLL. The assay was immunoSEQ multiplex PCR, and TCRdb's table has in-frame clones only and misses some. This table holds 15,000 to 20,000 clones, 50% to 75% found once. The sample was PBMCs, taken after 12 months of ibrutinib treatment. Receptors originate from a human donor with chronic lymphocytic leukemia.

This clone has just one count. The genes are TRBV29-1 and TRBJ2-1, with D possibly matching TRBD2 (6 bases). The germline gives CDR1 SQVTM, CDR2 ANQGSEA. The CDR3 extends over 14 amino acids. CDR3 sequence reads: CTTRRGSSYNEQFF. The CDR3 DNA follows: TGCACGACTAGAAGGGGAAGTTCCTACAATGAGCAGTTCTTC.

The rearrangement uses TRBV6-4 and TRBJ2-2, with 8 bases aligning to TRBD2. V was clipped by 7 bases and J by 5 bases; unmatched bases: 3. The CDR3 is made up of 13 amino acids. From germline, CDR1 is MRHNA and CDR2 SNTAGT. CDR3 in DNA: TGTGCCAGCATGCGGGGGGAGACCGGGGAGCTGTTTTTT. Translation gives CASMRGETGELFF.